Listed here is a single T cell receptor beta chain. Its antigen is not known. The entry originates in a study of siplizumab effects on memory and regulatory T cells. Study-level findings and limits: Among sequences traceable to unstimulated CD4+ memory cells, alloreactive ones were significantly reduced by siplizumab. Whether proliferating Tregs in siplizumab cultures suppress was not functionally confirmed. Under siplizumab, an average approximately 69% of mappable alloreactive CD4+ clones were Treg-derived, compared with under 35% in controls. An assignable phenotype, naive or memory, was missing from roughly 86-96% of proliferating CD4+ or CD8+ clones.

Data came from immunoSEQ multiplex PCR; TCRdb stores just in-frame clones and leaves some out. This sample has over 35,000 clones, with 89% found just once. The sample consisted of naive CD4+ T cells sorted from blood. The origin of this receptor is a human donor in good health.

CDR3 nucleotide sequence: TGTGCCAGCAGCTTAGACTTGACAGGGGGACGTCAGCCCCAGCATTTT. It yields the protein CASSLDLTGGRQPQHF. The chain joins TRBV11-2 to TRBJ1-5, with 9 bases matching TRBD1. CDR3 length: 16 amino acids. V shed 0 bases, J shed 6 bases, and the junction held 6 bases outside the gene matches. Per the germline V gene, CDR1 is SGHAT and CDR2 is FQNNGV.